What follows are 30 T cell receptor beta chains derived from one specimen sequenced in a study of tumor-infiltrating lymphocytes in primary liver carcinoma. A primer in the constant region served to generate TCR beta cDNA from approximately 450 ng of total RNA. Three nested multiplex PCR rounds of slightly modified ARM-PCR generated TCR beta libraries. TRBV1-TRBV30 forward and Cbeta reverse primers drove the first two roughly 10-cycle rounds. One entry per CDR3 protein, called by TCRdb with MiXCR from the multiplex PCR reads. The table shows some 320,000 distinct CDR3 sequences, with approximately 60% occurring only once. The study extracted blood RNA from unsorted whole blood and also extracted germline DNA. Sequencing input: peripheral blood. The receptors come from a man aged 40-50 years with primary liver carcinoma and hepatitis B virus infection.

This clonotype was recorded once. This could be a read error, since a much larger clone is one nucleotide away. The chain recombines TRBV5-5 with TRBJ2-7; TRBD1 matches at 8 bases. V was clipped by 3 bases and J by 1 base; unmatched bases: 6. Germline V gene data show CDR1 as SGHKS and CDR2 as YYEKEE (reference sequence). CDR3 length: 15 amino acids. CDR3 loop: CASSSTGGRSYEQYF. The CDR3 region has the DNA TGTGCCAGCAGCTCTACAGGGGGTCGGTCCTACGAGCAGTACTTC.

This clonotype appeared a few times. The V call is TRBV5-1, the J call TRBJ1-1; maybe TRBD1 (5 bases). Germline V CDR1 and CDR2: SGHRS, YFSETQ. V lost 3 bases to trimming and J lost 1 base, with 10 bases between them. This CDR3 is built from 14 residues. The CDR3 reads CASSWDGANTEAFF. CDR3 nucleotides: TGCGCCAGCAGCTGGGACGGGGCGAACACTGAAGCTTTCTTT.

The J gene is TRBJ2-7, the V gene TRBV13; 8 bases line up with TRBD2. J lost 7 bases, V lost 4 bases, and 15 bases had no gene match. The CDR3 contains 16 residues. Per germline, CDR1 PRHDT and CDR2 FYEKMQ (reference sequence). In DNA, the CDR3 is TGTGCCAGCAGCTCTCCGGGGAGCGGGGGCTACAATGAGCAGTACTTC. Protein: CASSSPGSGGYNEQYF.

The chain recombines TRBV11-1 with TRBJ2-5, with 10 bases lining up with TRBD1. Germline V gene data show CDR1 as SGHAT and CDR2 as FQDESV (reference sequence). The CDR3 totals 15 residues. J lost 4 bases, V lost 3 bases, and 5 bases had no gene match. The CDR3 nucleotides read TGTGCCAGCAGCTTTCCCGGGACAGGGGTAGAGACCCAGTACTTC. Amino acid sequence: CASSFPGTGVETQYF.

The gene calls are TRBV7-9 and TRBJ2-7; possibly TRBD2 for D (5 bases). The ends were cut back, 8 bases at V and 0 bases at J, with 17 bases in the middle. This CDR3 is built from 15 residues. Germline CDR1 reads SEHNR; CDR2 reads FQNEAQ (reference sequence). CDR3: CASGYARGDSYEQYF. The CDR3 DNA is TGTGCCAGCGGCTACGCTCGGGGAGACTCCTACGAGCAGTACTTC.

In regard to this clonotype: A single base separates this from a much larger clone, so it may be a read error. CDR3 coding DNA: TGCAGCGTTGAAGTAGACACCACGAGCACTGAAGCTTTCTTT. This gives the protein CSVEVDTTSTEAFF. The chain employs TRBV29-1 and TRBJ1-1; D unclear. The germline V and J ends were trimmed by 1 base and 4 bases, with 13 bases remaining between them. Germline V gene sequence: CDR1 SQVTM, CDR2 ANQGSEA. The CDR3 has 14 amino acids.

Of note for this clonotype: With a much larger clone just one base away, this may be a read error. This CDR3 reads CSVDGQGLDEQNF. The CDR3 DNA reads as TGCAGCGTTGACGGACAGGGGCTCGACGAGCAGAACTTC. The chain has TRBV29-1 and TRBJ2-7; TRBD1 agrees at 9 bases. Germline CDR1 reads SQVTM; CDR2 reads ANQGSEA. The CDR3 totals 13 residues.

In the case of this clonotype: This may be a read error, as it is one base from a much larger clone. The chain couples TRBV6-1 to TRBJ1-2; 7 bases agree with TRBD1. Per the germline V gene, CDR1 is MNHNS and CDR2 is SASEGT. The CDR3 consists of 13 residues. CDR3 DNA sequence: TGTGCCAGCAGTAGACAGGGCGACTATAGCTACACCTTC. Translating gives CASSRQGDYSYTF.

Ten or more counts support this clonotype. The CDR3 protein is CSVTQADTQYF. The DNA for the CDR3 is TGCAGCGTTACACAGGCAGATACGCAGTATTTT. The chain couples TRBV29-1 to TRBJ2-3, with a weak D call TRBD1 (5 bases). Per the germline V gene, CDR1 is SQVTM and CDR2 is ANQGSEA. This CDR3 is 11 amino acids long. The ends were cut back, 5 bases at V and 4 bases at J, with 7 bases in the middle.

In regard to this clonotype: With a much larger clone just one base away, this may be a read error. The rearrangement links TRBV10-3 to TRBJ2-7; a weak D match, TRBD2 (7 bases). CDR3 size: 15 residues. Germline assignment: CDR1 ENHRY and CDR2 SYGVKD. This chain's CDR3 is CDISPRGAPTYEQYF. CDR3 DNA: TGTGACATCAGCCCCCGGGGGGCACCCACCTACGAGCAGTACTTC.

This clonotype was recorded many times. This sequence joins TRBV29-1 and TRBJ2-5; D not resolved. This CDR3 is 11 amino acids long. Germline V lookup: CDR1 SQVTM, CDR2 ANQGSEA. V was clipped by 0 bases and J by 7 bases, with 6 bases between them. CDR3 DNA sequence: TGCAGCGTTGAAGATCTCGGGACCCAGTACTTC. This sequence encodes CSVEDLGTQYF.

With regard to this clonotype: Since no conserved phenylalanine or tryptophan closes the CDR3, a read error is the likely cause. V gene TRBV5-5 combines with J gene TRBJ2-5, with D perhaps being TRBD1 or TRBD2 (5 bases each). This CDR3 is built from 14 residues. V was pared by 5 bases and J by 2 bases, with 13 bases between. Germline V gene data show CDR1 as SGHKS and CDR2 as YYEKEE (reference sequence). The CDR3, as DNA: TGTGCCAGCAGAGGGACGGGGTTTCAAGAGACCCAGTACTCC. Its protein is CASRGTGFQETQYS.

This clonotype was seen at least ten times. This chain uses TRBV29-1 with TRBJ2-3, with 12 bases aligning to TRBD2. Germline CDR1 and CDR2: SQVTM and ANQGSEA. V lost 2 bases, J lost 8 bases, and 8 bases stayed unmatched. CDR3 length: 15 residues. In DNA form, the CDR3 reads TGCAGCGTTGAATCGACTAGCGGGAGCTACAGTACGCAGTATTTT. Its protein product is CSVESTSGSYSTQYF.

As for this clonotype: A read error is possible here, since a much larger clone lies one base away. This sequence joins TRBV12-3 or TRBV12-4 and TRBJ2-4; weak D call: TRBD2 (7 bases). CDR3 length equals 15 residues. CDR3 amino acids: CASNLARGTRGIQYF. As DNA, the CDR3 is TGTGCCAGCAATTTAGCGCGGGGGACCAGGGGTATTCAGTACTTC.

CDR3 in amino acids: CASISRRGAEKLFF. The CDR3 DNA reads TGTGCCAGCATTTCGCGGAGGGGTGCGGAAAAACTGTTTTTT. The chain links TRBV6-1 to TRBJ1-4, with D maybe TRBD1 (5 bases). This CDR3 comprises 14 residues. Germline V gene sequence: CDR1 MNHNS, CDR2 SASEGT. Trimming took 7 bases from V and 8 from J, leaving 17 bases between them.

The chain uses TRBV7-3 and TRBJ2-3; 8 bases agree with TRBD2. Germline CDR1 and CDR2: SGHTA and FQGTGA. The V segment lost 4 bases and the J segment 2 bases; nucleotides outside the gene matches: 11. The CDR3 has 17 amino acids. Here the CDR3 reads CASSSEGTRQITDTQYF. The CDR3 region has the DNA TGTGCCAGCAGCTCCGAGGGGACTAGACAGATCACAGATACGCAGTATTTT. The full variable domain, rest sourced from reference TRBV7-3 and TRBJ2-3, is GAGVSQTPSNKVTEKGKYVELRCDPISGHTALYWYRQSLGQGPEFLIYFQGTGAADDSGLPNDRFFAVRPEGSVSTLKIQRTERGDSAVYLCASSSEGTRQITDTQYFGPGTRLTVL.

This chain uses TRBV20-1 with TRBJ2-3; D is perhaps TRBD2 (5 bases). The CDR3 is made up of 13 amino acids. The V gene lost 2 bases and the J gene lost 5 bases, with 11 bases spanning the gap. The germline gives CDR1 DFQATT, CDR2 SNEGSKA (reference sequence). CDR3 sequence: CSARRPAGDTQYF. In DNA, the CDR3 is TGCAGTGCTAGACGTCCTGCGGGAGATACGCAGTATTTT.

In regard to this clonotype: A single base separates this from a much larger clone, so it may be a read error. The rearrangement joins TRBV12-3 or TRBV12-4 to TRBJ1-5; D unclear. CDR3 length: 13 residues. The CDR3, as DNA: TGTGCCAGCAGTCCCAATAGCAATCAGCTCCAGCATTTT. Encoded protein: CASSPNSNQLQHF.

This clonotype was counted at least ten times. The chain recombines TRBV12-3 or TRBV12-4 with TRBJ2-5, with 14 bases identical to TRBD2. Unmatched junction bases numbered 7, after V lost 3 bases and J lost 7 bases. The CDR3 runs 16 residues. Written as DNA, the CDR3 is TGTGCCAGCAGTTTTGGGGGACTAGCGGGAGCAGGGACCCAGTACTTC. Its protein is CASSFGGLAGAGTQYF.

About this clonotype: The junction departs from germline at one end; a sequencing error may be responsible. This chain connects TRBV7-9 to TRBJ2-3, with D hard to call. The germline V gene encodes CDR1 SEHNR and CDR2 FQNEAQ (reference sequence). The CDR3 is 12 amino acids. The CDR3 here is CASSASSDTHYF. CDR3 nucleotide sequence: TGTGCCAGCAGCGCCTCTTCAGATACGCACTATTTT.

This chain joins TRBV6-5 and TRBJ2-7; TRBD2 matches at 7 bases. J gave up 0 bases and V 1 base, and 3 bases lay outside the gene matches. CDR1 and CDR2 (germline): MNHEY, SVGAGI. This CDR3 has 15 residues. CDR3 DNA: TGTGCCAGCAGTTACTATGGCGGGAGCTCCTACGAGCAGTACTTC. Its translation is CASSYYGGSSYEQYF.

For this clonotype: The junction differs from germline at one of its ends, possibly a read error. This sequence joins TRBV6-2 or TRBV6-3 and TRBJ2-7; D remains ambiguous. The CDR3 contains 11 residues. CDR1 and CDR2 from the germline V gene are MNHEY and SVGEGT. The CDR3 bases are TGTACCAGCAGCCCTCTTTACGGGCAGTACTTC. Translation: CTSSPLYGQYF.

This clonotype showed up many times. The chain carries TRBV29-1 and TRBJ2-7; a possible D gene is TRBD2 (5 bases). Germline loops: CDR1 SQVTM, CDR2 ANQGSEA. V lost 0 bases, J lost 8 bases, and 20 bases lay in between. The CDR3 consists of 15 residues. The CDR3 bases are TGCAGCGTTGAAGATCTGGAGCGGAACACTCCACAGCAGTACTTC. Translated: CSVEDLERNTPQQYF.

This clonotype is a singleton in its sample. The chain is built from TRBV2 and TRBJ1-4; D might be TRBD1 (5 bases). The CDR3 is made up of 12 amino acids. Germline V gives CDR1 SNHLY, CDR2 FYNNEI. The CDR3 here is CATRRGGEKLFF. In nucleotides, the CDR3 is TGTGCTACTAGGAGGGGCGGTGAAAAACTGTTTTTT.

This clonotype has a handful of counts. This sequence joins TRBV25-1 and TRBJ2-5, with TRBD1 matching over 8 bases. This CDR3 is built from 13 residues. The V gene's germline CDR1 is MGHDK and CDR2 SYGVNS. Trimming cost V 5 bases and J 9 bases; bases outside gene matches: 8. CDR3 region: CASSRDRPGAQYF. The CDR3 DNA follows: TGTGCCAGCAGTCGGGACAGGCCTGGTGCCCAGTACTTC. The whole variable domain, filled in from reference TRBV25-1 and TRBJ2-5, reads EADIYQTPRYLVIGTGKKITLECSQTMGHDKMYWYQQDPGMELHLIHYSYGVNSTEKGDLSSESTVSRIRTEHFPLTLESARPSHTSQYLCASSRDRPGAQYFGPGTRLLVL.

Comment on this clonotype: Germline and junction disagree at one end, which may indicate a read error. The chain has TRBV11-2 and TRBJ2-7; no definite D call. The CDR3 runs to 15 residues. Germline V CDR1 and CDR2: SGHAT, FQNNGV. The CDR3 region is CANSLGIRPTEEQYF. The CDR3 coding sequence is TGTGCCAACAGCTTGGGAATAAGGCCTACGGAAGAGCAGTACTTC.

Note on this clonotype: One base away lies a much larger clone, so this may be a sequencing read error. This chain joins TRBV7-8 and TRBJ1-1; unclear D gene. Germline values: CDR1 SGHVS, CDR2 FQNEAQ. The CDR3 spans 13 residues. In nucleotides, the CDR3 is TGTGCCAGCCTCCCCCCCCTGAACACTGGAGCTTTCTTT. Protein: CASLPPLNTGAFF. Full variable domain (missing parts from reference TRBV7-8 and TRBJ1-1): GAGVSQSPRYKVAKRGQDVALRCDPISGHVSLFWYQQALGQGPEFLTYFQNEAQLDKSGLPSDRFFAERPEGSVSTLKIQRTQQEDSAVYLCASLPPLNTGAFFGQGTRLTVV.

The V call is TRBV10-3, the J call TRBJ1-2, with D possibly matching TRBD1 (6 bases). V was pared by 3 bases and J by 7 bases, with 12 bases between. The CDR3 consists of 13 residues. The germline gives CDR1 ENHRY, CDR2 SYGVKD. The CDR3 reads CAISDVGALGYTF. CDR3 nucleotides: TGTGCCATCAGTGATGTGGGGGCGCTTGGCTACACCTTC.

Many counts were recorded for this clonotype. The chain employs TRBV12-3 or TRBV12-4 and TRBJ2-1, with 11 nucleotides matching TRBD1. The CDR3 is made up of 14 amino acids. V lost 6 bases to trimming and J lost 5 bases; unmatched junction nucleotides: 3. Here the CDR3 reads CASSPGQGDNEQFF. The CDR3 nucleotides read TGTGCCAGCAGCCCGGGACAGGGGGACAATGAGCAGTTCTTC.

This chain uses TRBV14 with TRBJ1-3, with D uncertain. Trimming took off 0 bases at V and 9 bases at J, with 15 bases between the two ends. Germline CDR1 is SGHDN and CDR2 is FVKESK. This CDR3 has 15 amino acids. The CDR3 DNA reads as TGTGCCAGCAGCCAAGATCCCCCTGGTTGGGGCACCATATATTTT. Translated, it gives CASSQDPPGWGTIYF. Complete variable domain (other parts from reference TRBV14 and TRBJ1-3): EAGVTQFPSHSVIEKGQTVTLRCDPISGHDNLYWYRRVMGKEIKFLLHFVKESKQDESGMPNNRFLAERTGGTYSTLKVQPAELEDSGVYFCASSQDPPGWGTIYFGEGSWLTVV.